This TCR beta chain is drawn from a study of blood T cell repertoires in COVID-19. Study-wide context: Italy, Spain and the United States were the sources of the convalescent and acute COVID-19 samples. The analysed material was cDNA or gDNA that came from T cells, B-cell-depleted T cells, or PBMCs.

In the authors' workflow: Amplification of reference gene primers was used by the study to estimate nucleated cell counts. TCRdb keeps only in-frame clones here, not all; method: immunoSEQ multiplex PCR. That table gives V, J and clone size, and the DNA gave D and trimming. Here the sample spans about 330,000 clones, around 87% being singletons. The CDR3 runs 14 residues. Germline CDR1 SGHRS, CDR2 YFSETQ. V shed 4 bases and J shed 5 bases, with 13 bases lying between them. Which cohort a participant joined came from the clinical history participants gave. Input material: PBMCs or T cells enriched from blood (not recorded which). The origin of this receptor is a woman in her twenties or thirties who had recovered from COVID-19. The V call is TRBV5-1, the J call TRBJ1-5; D perhaps matches TRBD1 (5 bases). The CDR3 sequence: CASSPGWGDQPQHF. In nucleotides, the CDR3 is TGCGCCAGCAGCCCAGGGTGGGGGGATCAGCCCCAGCATTTT.